Each of the 11 T cell receptor beta chains below was sequenced from the same sample in a study of blood T cell repertoires in COVID-19. Sequenced by immunoSEQ multiplex PCR; TCRdb stores in-frame clones only, minus some. Of some 160,000 clones in the sample, around 76% were seen once. The sample taken for sequencing was peripheral blood. The receptors derive from a man aged 55 to 70 with acute or convalescent COVID-19.

This clone was observed once. The chain combines TRBV24-1 with TRBJ2-5; D unclear. CDR3 length: 16 amino acids. Germline CDR1 and CDR2: KGHDR and SFDVKD. Trimming took 3 bases from V and 4 from J, leaving 17 bases between them. The CDR3 protein is CATSDQNSLGRETQYF. The CDR3 DNA is TGTGCCACCAGTGATCAGAACAGCCTCGGCCGAGAGACCCAGTACTTC.

The V and J genes are TRBV6-5 and TRBJ2-7, with D possibly being TRBD2 (5 bases). CDR3 length equals 11 residues. V lost 7 bases and J lost 4, with 8 bases in between. From germline, CDR1 is MNHEY and CDR2 SVGAGI. The CDR3 spells CASTGIYEQYF. CDR3 nucleotides: TGTGCCAGCACCGGGATATACGAGCAGTACTTC.

The chain uses TRBV6-4 and TRBJ1-5; D not certain. CDR3 length equals 12 residues. V was pared by 11 bases and J by 4 bases, with 12 bases between. From germline, CDR1 is MRHNA and CDR2 SNTAGT. The CDR3 loop reads CAWSGVNQPQHF. CDR3 nucleotides: TGTGCCTGGAGCGGGGTAAATCAGCCCCAGCATTTT.

This rearrangement joins TRBV2 to TRBJ2-1; the D is unclear. This CDR3 is built from 12 residues. Germline V gives CDR1 SNHLY, CDR2 FYNNEI. Trimming removed 6 bases at V and 9 bases at J, with 12 bases between. The CDR3 is CASRNTHSEQFF. CDR3 bases: TGTGCCAGCAGAAACACCCACAGTGAGCAGTTCTTC.

The chain has TRBV5-6 and TRBJ1-2; D remains unclear. CDR1 and CDR2 from the germline V gene are SGHDT and YYEEEE. Trimming pared 0 bases from V and 4 bases from J, leaving 4 bases between. This CDR3 has 12 residues. The CDR3 DNA sequence: TGTGCCAGCAGCTTGGGAGGCTATGGCTACACCTTC. It yields the protein CASSLGGYGYTF.

The V and J genes are TRBV10-2 and TRBJ2-1; the match to TRBD2 covers 10 bases. This CDR3 is 14 amino acids long. Germline CDR1 is WSHSY and CDR2 is SAAADI. Trimming removed 6 bases from V and 8 bases from J; junction bases left unmatched: 7. The chain's CDR3 is CASSLAGVFDEQFF. DNA for the CDR3: TGCGCCAGCAGCCTAGCGGGAGTCTTCGATGAGCAGTTCTTC.

V is TRBV19 and J is TRBJ2-3, with 9 bases fitting TRBD2. After removal of 10 bases from V and 1 base from J, the junction contained 6 bases not matched to a gene. The CDR3 is 14 residues long. Germline CDR1 LNHDA, CDR2 SQIVND (reference sequence). The CDR3 loop reads CATHSSGGTDTQYF. The CDR3 DNA reads TGTGCCACCCACTCTAGCGGGGGCACAGATACGCAGTATTTT.

The chain combines TRBV30 with TRBJ2-3; TRBD2 is a possible D gene (6 bases). Trimming took off 2 bases at V and 1 base at J, with 7 bases between the two ends. CDR3 length equals 13 residues. The V gene's germline CDR1 is GTSNPN and CDR2 SVGIG (reference sequence). The CDR3: CAWSPGGTDTQYF. CDR3 nucleotides: TGTGCCTGGAGTCCGGGGGGCACAGATACGCAGTATTTT. The whole variable domain, filled in from reference TRBV30 and TRBJ2-3, reads SQTIHQWPATLVQPVGSPLSLECTVEGTSNPNLYWYRQAAGRGLQLLFYSVGIGQISSEVPQNLSASRPQDRQFILSSKKLLLSDSGFYLCAWSPGGTDTQYFGPGTRLTVL.

The chain uses TRBV14 and TRBJ2-2; D is uncertain. The germline V gene has CDR1 SGHDN and CDR2 FVKESK. There are 14 residues in the CDR3. Trimming removed 4 bases from V and 6 bases from J, with 12 bases in between. The CDR3 here is CASSPVLRSGELFF. The CDR3 coding sequence is TGTGCCAGCAGCCCTGTACTACGGTCCGGGGAGCTGTTTTTT.

The chain uses TRBV5-1 and TRBJ1-1, with a tentative D call TRBD1 (6 bases). V lost 3 bases and J 1 base, leaving 7 bases between the germline ends. The CDR3 has 13 amino acids. Germline CDR1 SGHRS, CDR2 YFSETQ. CDR3 residues: CASSSGQNTEAFF. The DNA of the CDR3 is TGCGCCAGCAGCTCGGGACAGAACACTGAAGCTTTCTTT.

J is TRBJ2-7 and V is TRBV19; D is perhaps TRBD2 (5 bases). The V end was cut by 7 bases, the J end by 2 bases, with 18 bases between. Germline V gene lookup returns CDR1 LNHDA and CDR2 SQIVND (reference sequence). The CDR3 is 15 residues long. The CDR3 protein is CASTTTVAGPYEQYF. DNA for the CDR3: TGTGCCAGTACCACCACCGTGGCGGGTCCCTACGAGCAGTACTTC.